This entry describes one T cell receptor (beta chain). Its specificity is unknown. When sampled, the donors appeared nominally healthy, though they likely had unrecorded immune exposures. The data were taken from a study of cytomegalovirus exposure and HLA in healthy donors. General observations from the study: The classifier was said to identify cytomegalovirus status with high specificity and sensitivity.

Researchers ran the PCR with 60 Vbeta and 13 Jbeta primers. Clones were sequenced by immunoSEQ multiplex PCR, and TCRdb holds only the in-frame ones, with some missing. Here the sample spans 150,000 or so clones, 74% being singletons. Specimen: PBMCs. This clonotype was sampled from a man aged 25 to 45 in good health and CMV-seronegative.

In DNA, the CDR3 is TGTGCCAGTTCCGGGACAGGCAGCAATCAGCCCCAGCATTTT. Translation: CASSGTGSNQPQHF. This chain uses TRBV19 with TRBJ1-5; 8 nucleotides agree with TRBD1. The CDR3 runs to 14 residues. With V trimmed by 8 bases and J by 1 base, 4 bases remained unmatched. From germline, CDR1 is LNHDA and CDR2 SQIVND (reference sequence).